What follows is one T cell receptor (beta chain) and its context. This clonotype appeared many times. The target of this receptor is not known. One base away there is no much larger clone; base qualities are not given. Germline trimming amounts to 0 bases on V and 3 bases on J, with 1 as the count of junction bases outside the gene matches. The CDR3 spans 17 residues, from the cysteine through the phenylalanine. Solely the CDR3 DNA is kept, with 51 bases framed from the first base. From a lookup of the germline V gene, CDR1 and CDR2 are MNHEY and SVGAGI. Library method: RT-PCR. For sequencing, an Illumina HiSeq 2500 was employed. TCRdb's own reprocessing of the public reads used fastp at Q25 and MiXCR and kept productive beta chains. Under each unique CDR3 protein, matching rows form one entry showing the most common genes and DNA. In all, the sample holds around 570,000 distinct CDR3 sequences, and roughly 10% of those were seen once. The ten largest clonotypes hold approximately 10% of the sample.

This sample is part of a study of response to subunit inactivated influenza vaccine (dated by TCRdb to 2016 to 2019). For the study in its entirety: Deep quantitative profiling of the T cell receptor repertoire was used in the study to follow responses to a trivalent subunit inactivated influenza vaccine.

General study outcomes and caveats: According to the authors, only a limited number of new T cells may be recruited by each seasonal influenza vaccination.

This sample was shared with a second study, whose subject was T cells expressing NK-cell markers. Per the second study: TCR beta cDNA libraries were prepared using 5'RACE template switching, which introduced a universal primer site and unique molecular identifiers. In sorted CD3+CD56+NKG2C+, CD3+CD56+NKG2C- and CD3+CD56-NKG2C+ T-cell subsets from about eight donors, TCR beta-chain repertoires were profiled. Among the eight sequenced donors, seven were HCMV-seropositive and one was HCMV-seronegative. In several experiments an anti-gammadeltaTCR antibody was added to restrict sorting to alphabetaTCR-expressing T cells. For five or six donors, the dominant CD3+CD56+NKG2C+ clonotypes were among the top 10 CD8+ clonotypes and accounted for roughly 1.0-8% of CD8+ T cells. Those dominant clonotypes were again the most abundant among CD3+CD56-NKG2C+ cells in a few donors, at about 25-60.1%. Whether the expanded NKG2C-expressing T cell clones were specific for HCMV antigens was left unclear. The eight sequenced donors were randomly selected healthy volunteers, three men and five women. HCMV-specific IgG was detected in serum with a commercial ELISA kit to determine HCMV serostatus. Peripheral blood mononuclear cells were isolated from blood by Ficoll density gradient centrifugation. For about 6 donors, unsorted PBMC were also used to sequence bulk peripheral blood T-cell repertoires. Synthesis of cDNA was primed from the TCR beta constant segment and was followed by two consecutive PCR amplification steps. Sequencing of the libraries produced 2 x 150 bp reads on Illumina HiSeq 2000/2500, MiSeq or NextSeq. MIGEC was used to demultiplex reads and group the reads by UMI, and MiTCR was used to assemble and quantify clonotypes. To exclude erroneous sequences, any TCR cDNA sequence not supported by at least two reads was discarded. The tcR package was used for downstream repertoire analysis, with clonotypes matched between fractions based on CDR3 nucleotide sequence plus V segment. VDJmatch was used to annotate antigen specificity against VDJdb, with one amino acid substitution allowed in CDR3.

This TCR was recovered from a man between 45 and 60 years old who received an inactivated influenza vaccine. Donor details come from another sample of the same person, matched by shared clones. The rearrangement combines TRBV6-5 with TRBJ2-3; TRBD2 agrees with 15 junctional bases. The sequencing here drew on PBMCs from blood, taken on the day of vaccination. The CDR3 region has the sequence CASSYSGLAGGTDTQYF. The nucleotides read TGTGCCAGCAGTTACTCGGGACTAGCGGGGGGAACAGATACGCAGTATTTT.